The 30 T cell receptor beta chains below were found in one sample sequenced in a study. MiXCR was run by TCRdb on the 5' RACE reads, yielding one entry per CDR3 protein. This sample has roughly 64,000 distinct CDR3 sequences, with around a fifth found just once. Sequences were obtained from memory CD4+ T cells sorted from a lymph node. Subset noted: memory CD4+ T cells, CD4+CD45RO+CD25-. The receptors were gathered from a female donor with breast cancer.

This clonotype has more than one count but fewer than ten. Since no conserved phenylalanine or tryptophan closes the CDR3, a read error is the likely cause. The genes are TRBV20-1 and TRBJ1-2, with D perhaps matching TRBD1 (6 bases). The CDR3 extends over 14 amino acids. Germline V lookup: CDR1 DFQATT, CDR2 SNEGSKA (reference sequence). Trimming cost V 3 bases and J 5 bases, with 16 bases left between them. The CDR3: CSASPGRGHYGYTL. The DNA for the CDR3 is TGCAGTGCTAGTCCAGGCAGGGGACATTATGGCTACACCCTC.

This clonotype was seen repeatedly, ten times or more. The chain has TRBV20-1 and TRBJ2-7; perhaps TRBD2 as D (5 bases). The CDR3 has 12 amino acids. Per germline, CDR1 DFQATT and CDR2 SNEGSKA (reference sequence). V lost 4 bases to trimming and J lost 5 bases, with 12 bases between them. The CDR3, as DNA: TGCAGTGCTACTCAGGACGGGGACGAGCAGTACTTC. Translation gives CSATQDGDEQYF.

This clonotype was counted a few times. The V call is TRBV7-2, the J call TRBJ1-1; 9 positions match TRBD1. V gave up 4 bases and J gave up 3 bases; unmatched junction bases: 3. The germline V gene has CDR1 SGHTA and CDR2 FQGNSA. The CDR3 extends over 14 amino acids. This CDR3 reads CASSSRTGDTEAFF. The CDR3 region has the DNA TGTGCCAGCAGCTCGAGGACAGGGGACACTGAAGCTTTCTTT.

This clonotype was seen a handful of times. This chain links TRBV27 with TRBJ2-2, with 7 bases matching TRBD1. V gave up 3 bases and J gave up 2 bases; unmatched junction bases: 6. Germline CDR1 and CDR2: MNHEY and SMNVEV (reference sequence). This CDR3 region has 16 residues. Written as DNA, the CDR3 is TGTGCCAGCAGTTTTTACAGGGGATTCAACACCGGGGAGCTGTTTTTT. It specifies CASSFYRGFNTGELFF.

This clonotype was counted at least ten times. The V and J genes are TRBV6-5 and TRBJ2-2, with D tentatively TRBD1 (6 bases). Deletions cut 10 bases from V and 0 bases from J, with 18 bases between. There are 16 residues in the CDR3. CDR1 and CDR2 (germline): MNHEY, SVGAGI. DNA of the CDR3: TGTGCCACAAATCAACAGGGTGGTTCGAACACCGGGGAGCTGTTTTTT. Protein: CATNQQGGSNTGELFF.

J is TRBJ2-7 and V is TRBV7-3, with D maybe TRBD2 (6 bases). Trimming removed 2 bases at V and 0 bases at J, with 11 bases between. Germline V CDR1 and CDR2: SGHTA, FQGTGA. This CDR3 region has 15 residues. The CDR3 reads CASSLEAGSSYEQYF. The CDR3 DNA reads as TGTGCCAGCAGCTTAGAGGCGGGAAGCTCCTACGAGCAGTACTTC.

The V gene is TRBV7-2, the J gene TRBJ2-7, with a tentative D call TRBD1 (6 bases). This CDR3 contains 16 residues. CDR1 SGHTA and CDR2 FQGNSA come from the germline V gene. Deletions cut 4 bases from V and 7 bases from J, with 23 bases between. The DNA for the CDR3 is TGTGCCAGCAGCTCCCCAGGGGTTCTGGGGATTGCGGAGCAGTACTTC. This encodes CASSSPGVLGIAEQYF.

This clonotype was observed at least ten times. This sequence joins TRBV6-5 and TRBJ2-2; 12 bases are shared with TRBD2. This CDR3 has 15 amino acids. V was clipped by 5 bases and J by 6 bases; unmatched bases: 4. Germline-derived CDR1 and CDR2 are MNHEY and SVGAGI. This chain's CDR3 is CASSPSGGASGELFF. Written as DNA, the CDR3 is TGTGCCAGCAGTCCTAGCGGGGGGGCCTCCGGGGAGCTGTTTTTT.

This clonotype was counted ten times or more. The chain is built from TRBV5-1 and TRBJ2-1; D tentatively fits TRBD1 or TRBD2 (5 bases each). Trimming took off 3 bases at V and 7 bases at J, with 17 bases between the two ends. This CDR3 has 15 residues. Germline CDR1 and CDR2: SGHRS and YFSETQ. The CDR3 protein is CASSSEGTRGNEQFF. The CDR3 DNA is TGCGCCAGCAGCTCAGAGGGGACGAGAGGTAATGAGCAGTTCTTC.

The chain combines TRBV19 with TRBJ1-5; TRBD1 is a possible D gene (6 bases). The CDR3 runs 15 residues. V lost 3 bases and J lost 7, with 16 bases in between. CDR1 is LNHDA and CDR2 is SQIVND in the germline V gene (reference sequence). The CDR3 loop is CASSIMGAGGQPQHF. The CDR3 nucleotides are TGTGCCAGTAGTATTATGGGGGCCGGTGGGCAGCCCCAGCATTTT.

This clonotype was observed many times. J is TRBJ2-1 and V is TRBV27; TRBD1 or TRBD2 may be the D gene (5 bases each). V was shortened by 5 bases and J by 5 bases, with 19 bases between the two germline ends. This CDR3 is 16 amino acids long. Germline V gene data show CDR1 as MNHEY and CDR2 as SMNVEV (reference sequence). The CDR3 DNA reads TGTGCCAGCAGTCCCCGGGGCGGGCTTATCAACAATGAGCAGTTCTTC. This gives the protein CASSPRGGLINNEQFF.

V usage is TRBV7-2 and J usage is TRBJ2-7, with 11 bases identical to TRBD1. The CDR3 covers 16 residues. Germline V gene data show CDR1 as SGHTA and CDR2 as FQGNSA. Trimming took 5 bases from V and 4 from J; bases not matched to a gene: 10. The CDR3 bases are TGTGCCAGCAGCCCGCGGACAGGGGGCTATCAGTACGAGCAGTACTTC. Protein sequence: CASSPRTGGYQYEQYF.

This clonotype was observed a few times. The chain recombines TRBV29-1 with TRBJ2-7; D perhaps matches TRBD2 (6 bases). Trimming cost V 6 bases and J 0 bases, with 12 bases left between them. The CDR3 runs to 13 residues. CDR1 and CDR2 (germline): SQVTM, ANQGSEA. This chain's CDR3 is CSVRDGSSYEQYF. The DNA of the CDR3 is TGCAGCGTAAGGGACGGGAGCTCCTACGAGCAGTACTTC.

This clonotype was seen more than once but under ten times. In DNA, the CDR3 is TGCGCCAGCAGCTTGGAGTTTGGGGCGGGGTCGCGGAGGGATGAGCAGTTCTTC. It translates to CASSLEFGAGSRRDEQFF. This sequence joins TRBV5-1 and TRBJ2-1, with a possible D match to TRBD2 (6 bases). Trimming took off 0 bases at V and 8 bases at J, with 24 bases between the two ends. The CDR3 length is 18 residues. Per germline, CDR1 SGHRS and CDR2 YFSETQ. The full variable domain, completed using reference TRBV5-1 and TRBJ2-1, is KAGVTQTPRYLIKTRGQQVTLSCSPISGHRSVSWYQQTPGQGLQFLFEYFSETQRNKGNFPGRFSGRQFSNSRSEMNVSTLELGDSALYLCASSLEFGAGSRRDEQFFGPGTRLTVL.

This clonotype was detected ten times or more. The chain joins TRBV7-9 to TRBJ1-1; D gene ambiguous. The germline CDR1 and CDR2 sequences are SEHNR and FQNEAQ (reference sequence). CDR3 length: 14 residues. V was pared by 5 bases and J by 0 bases, with 10 bases between. Written as DNA, the CDR3 is TGTGCCAGCAGCGTCCGGGTCATGAACACTGAAGCTTTCTTT. Protein: CASSVRVMNTEAFF. Variable domain in full (rest from reference TRBV7-9 and TRBJ1-1): DTGVSQNPRHKITKRGQNVTFRCDPISEHNRLYWYRQTLGQGPEFLTYFQNEAQLEKSRLLSDRFSAERPKGSFSTLEIQRTEQGDSAMYLCASSVRVMNTEAFFGQGTRLTVV.

This clonotype was picked up one time. Mismatch with germline at one junction end may stem from a read error. This chain links TRBV7-2 with TRBJ2-5; TRBD2 might be the D (6 bases). The CDR3 length is 14 residues. The germline V gene encodes CDR1 SGHTA and CDR2 FQGNSA. CDR3 residues: CVSRTGGRKETQYF. The DNA of the CDR3 is TGTGTCAGCAGGACCGGGGGTAGGAAGGAGACCCAGTACTTC.

The chain employs TRBV4-1 and TRBJ1-4; 7 bases are shared with TRBD1. This CDR3 is 17 amino acids long. Germline V gene sequence: CDR1 MGHRA, CDR2 YSYEKL. The ends lost 4 bases at V and 5 bases at J; junction bases unmatched: 13. The DNA of the CDR3 is TGCGCCAGCAGCCCCGGTCCGTTCCAGGGGGGCAATGAAAAACTGTTTTTT. Amino acid sequence: CASSPGPFQGGNEKLFF.

This clonotype was picked up many times. The chain joins TRBV9 to TRBJ1-2, with D uncertain. The germline V and J ends were trimmed by 1 base and 4 bases, with 17 bases remaining between them. The length of the CDR3 is 16 residues. CDR1 and CDR2 from the germline V gene are SGDLS and YYNGEE. The CDR3 DNA reads as TGTGCCAGCAGCGTACTAACACCGACTGGGGTCTATGGCTACACCTTC. Translated: CASSVLTPTGVYGYTF.

This clonotype was seen at least ten times. The chain uses TRBV5-1 and TRBJ2-1; D remains ambiguous. The CDR3 extends over 15 amino acids. The V gene lost 4 bases and the J gene lost 0 bases, with 11 bases spanning the gap. Germline CDR1 and CDR2: SGHRS and YFSETQ. The CDR3 nucleotides are TGCGCCAGCAGCCCTTCTTTGAGCTCCTACAATGAGCAGTTCTTC. The encoded protein is CASSPSLSSYNEQFF.

This clonotype appeared many times. The chain combines TRBV5-6 with TRBJ2-7; D unresolved. CDR3 length: 12 residues. Trimming shortened V by 3 bases and J by 7 bases, and 11 bases separated the two germline ends. The germline gives CDR1 SGHDT, CDR2 YYEEEE. CDR3 region: CASSSLGREQYF. The DNA for the CDR3 is TGTGCCAGCAGCTCCTTAGGTCGGGAGCAGTACTTC.

V gene TRBV24-1 combines with J gene TRBJ1-5, with unresolved D. V was shortened by 9 bases and J by 3 bases, with 14 bases between the two germline ends. CDR3 size: 14 residues. The germline V gene has CDR1 KGHDR and CDR2 SFDVKD. The CDR3 reads CATSPTGFNQPQHF. CDR3 DNA sequence: TGTGCCACCTCCCCCACCGGATTCAATCAGCCCCAGCATTTT.

This clonotype was counted only a few times. The chain carries TRBV18 and TRBJ2-7; no clear D. Germline-derived CDR1 and CDR2 are KGHSH and LQKENI. This CDR3 is 14 amino acids long. V lost 0 bases, J lost 4 bases, and 10 bases lay in between. CDR3 sequence: CASSPPRPPYEQYF. The CDR3 DNA is TGTGCCAGCTCACCACCGCGCCCGCCATACGAGCAGTACTTC. Combining the CDR3 with reference TRBV18 and TRBJ2-7 gives the whole variable domain NAGVMQNPRHLVRRRGQEARLRCSPMKGHSHVYWYRQLPEEGLKFMVYLQKENIIDESGMPKERFSAEFPKEGPSILRIQQVVRGDSAAYFCASSPPRPPYEQYFGPGTRLTVT.

The chain uses TRBV20-1 and TRBJ2-5, with D uncertain. The CDR3 runs 15 residues. CDR1 DFQATT and CDR2 SNEGSKA come from the germline V gene (reference sequence). Trimming took 0 bases from V and 1 from J, leaving 12 bases between them. Here the CDR3 reads CSAREAVAGQETQYF. The CDR3 DNA reads as TGCAGTGCTAGAGAGGCGGTCGCAGGCCAAGAGACCCAGTACTTC.

The table lists this clonotype with a few counts. The chain uses TRBV6-1 and TRBJ1-3; maybe TRBD1 (5 bases). CDR3 length equals 14 residues. Deletions cut 6 bases from V and 0 bases from J, with 9 bases between. Germline CDR1 reads MNHNS; CDR2 reads SASEGT. The CDR3 region has the DNA TGTGCCAGCAGGGGGACTGACTCTGGAAACACCATATATTTT. Protein sequence: CASRGTDSGNTIYF.

The rearrangement joins TRBV5-6 to TRBJ2-7; maybe TRBD2 (5 bases). The CDR3 extends over 13 amino acids. CDR1 is SGHDT, CDR2 YYEEEE, per germline. The V and J ends lost 3 bases and 5 bases respectively, with 12 bases between them. CDR3 DNA: TGTGCCAGCAGCTCCTTTCGGGGAGACGAGCAGTACTTC. Protein sequence: CASSSFRGDEQYF.

For this clonotype: The junction departs from the called germline gene at one end, perhaps through a read error. CDR3 sequence (DNA): TGTGCCAACAGTCTAACTAGCGGGAGGGCCGGCTACAATGAGCAGTTCTTC. Protein sequence: CANSLTSGRAGYNEQFF. V gene TRBV12-3 or TRBV12-4 combines with J gene TRBJ2-1, with 13 bases that match TRBD2. The CDR3 runs 17 residues.

V and J are TRBV12-3 or TRBV12-4 and TRBJ1-1; 7 bases line up with TRBD1. The length of the CDR3 is 13 residues. Trimming cost V 10 bases and J 10 bases; bases outside gene matches: 15. CDR3 loop: CATKTTGAPGAFF. CDR3 nucleotide sequence: TGTGCCACCAAAACCACAGGGGCACCTGGAGCTTTCTTT.

This clonotype was seen more than once but under ten times. V gene TRBV5-1 combines with J gene TRBJ2-7, with D perhaps TRBD1 (6 bases). Trimming pared 4 bases from V and 3 bases from J, leaving 14 bases between. The CDR3 is 14 residues long. The germline V gene has CDR1 SGHRS and CDR2 YFSETQ. The CDR3 is CASSQRTADYEQYF. CDR3 nucleotide sequence: TGCGCCAGCAGCCAAAGGACAGCCGACTACGAGCAGTACTTC. Complete variable domain (other parts from reference TRBV5-1 and TRBJ2-7): KAGVTQTPRYLIKTRGQQVTLSCSPISGHRSVSWYQQTPGQGLQFLFEYFSETQRNKGNFPGRFSGRQFSNSRSEMNVSTLELGDSALYLCASSQRTADYEQYFGPGTRLTVT.

This clonotype appeared many times. The V and J genes are TRBV7-9 and TRBJ2-7; TRBD1 or TRBD2 may be the D gene (5 bases each). V lost 5 bases and J 2 bases, leaving 16 bases between the germline ends. Germline lookup yields CDR1 SEHNR and CDR2 FQNEAQ (reference sequence). This CDR3 has 15 residues. The CDR3 DNA follows: TGTGCCAGCAGCCCGACGGGGACGACTGCCTACGAGCAGTACTTC. Its translation: CASSPTGTTAYEQYF.

The CDR3 sequence: CASSIGQGTNEKLFF. The CDR3 nucleotides read TGCGCCAGCAGCATCGGACAGGGAACTAATGAAAAACTGTTTTTT. The chain recombines TRBV5-1 with TRBJ1-4; TRBD1 aligns across 8 bases. CDR3 length: 15 amino acids. V trimming: 4 bases; J trimming: 1 base; junction bases outside the gene matches: 3. CDR1 is SGHRS, CDR2 YFSETQ, per germline.